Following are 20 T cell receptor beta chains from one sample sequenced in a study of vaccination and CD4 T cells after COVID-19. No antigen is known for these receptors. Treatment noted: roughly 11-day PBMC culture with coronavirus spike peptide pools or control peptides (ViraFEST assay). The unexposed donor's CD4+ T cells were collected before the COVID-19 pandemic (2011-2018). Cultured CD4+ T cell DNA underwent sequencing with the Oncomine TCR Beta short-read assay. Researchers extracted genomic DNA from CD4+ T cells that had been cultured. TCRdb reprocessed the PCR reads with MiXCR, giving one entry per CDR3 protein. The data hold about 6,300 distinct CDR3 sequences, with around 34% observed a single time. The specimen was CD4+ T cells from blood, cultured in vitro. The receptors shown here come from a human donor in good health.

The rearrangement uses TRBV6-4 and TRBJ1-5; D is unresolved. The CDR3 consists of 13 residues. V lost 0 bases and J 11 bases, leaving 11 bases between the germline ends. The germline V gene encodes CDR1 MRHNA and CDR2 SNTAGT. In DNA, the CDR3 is TGTGCCAGCAGTGACTCAAGAGGTGCGGCCCAGCATTTT. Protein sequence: CASSDSRGAAQHF.

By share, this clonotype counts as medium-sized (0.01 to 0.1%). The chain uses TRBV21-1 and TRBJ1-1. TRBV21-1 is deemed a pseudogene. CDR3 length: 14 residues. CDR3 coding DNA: TGTGCCAGCAGCAAAGCCACCAAAGACACTGAAGCTTTCTTT. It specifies CASSKATKDTEAFF.

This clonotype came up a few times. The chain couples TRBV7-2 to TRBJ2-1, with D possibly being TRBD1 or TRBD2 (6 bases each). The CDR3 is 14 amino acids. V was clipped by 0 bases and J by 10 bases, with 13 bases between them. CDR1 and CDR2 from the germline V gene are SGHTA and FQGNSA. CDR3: CASSLATGRLEQFF. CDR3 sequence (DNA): TGTGCCAGCAGCTTAGCTACAGGGAGGCTCGAGCAGTTCTTC.

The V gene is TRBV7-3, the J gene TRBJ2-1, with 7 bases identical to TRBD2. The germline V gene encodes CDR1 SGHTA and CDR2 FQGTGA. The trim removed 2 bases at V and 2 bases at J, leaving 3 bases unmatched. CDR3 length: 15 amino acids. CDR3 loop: CASSLVGTTYNEQFF. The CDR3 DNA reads TGTGCCAGCAGCTTAGTTGGGACTACCTACAATGAGCAGTTCTTC.

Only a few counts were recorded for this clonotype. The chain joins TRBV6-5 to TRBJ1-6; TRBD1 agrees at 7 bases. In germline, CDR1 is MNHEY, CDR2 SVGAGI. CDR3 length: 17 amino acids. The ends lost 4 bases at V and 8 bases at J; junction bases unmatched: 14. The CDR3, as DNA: TGTGCCAGCAGTTCCCACCGACAGGGAAATTTGGATTCACCCCTCCACTTT. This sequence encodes CASSSHRQGNLDSPLHF.

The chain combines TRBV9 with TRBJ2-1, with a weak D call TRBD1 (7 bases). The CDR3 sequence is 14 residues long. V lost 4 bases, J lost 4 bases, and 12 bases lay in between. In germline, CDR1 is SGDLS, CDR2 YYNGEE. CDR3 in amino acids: CASSNQGGYNEQFF. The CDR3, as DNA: TGTGCCAGCAGCAACCAGGGGGGTTACAATGAGCAGTTCTTC.

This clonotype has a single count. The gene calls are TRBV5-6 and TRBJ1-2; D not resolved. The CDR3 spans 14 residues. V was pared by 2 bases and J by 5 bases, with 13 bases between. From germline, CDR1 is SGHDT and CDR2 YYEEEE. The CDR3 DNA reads TGTGCCAGCAGCTTACGCGGGGTGGTGTATGGCTACACCTTC. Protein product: CASSLRGVVYGYTF.

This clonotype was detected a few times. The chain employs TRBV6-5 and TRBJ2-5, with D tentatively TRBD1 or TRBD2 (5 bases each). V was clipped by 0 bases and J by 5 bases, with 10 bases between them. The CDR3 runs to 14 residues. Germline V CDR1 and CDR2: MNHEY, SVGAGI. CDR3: CASSYSEGRETQYF. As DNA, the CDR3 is TGTGCCAGCAGTTACTCAGAGGGGCGGGAGACCCAGTACTTC.

CDR3 amino acids: CASSPRGGGDGQPQHF. The CDR3 region has the DNA TGTGCCAGCAGTCCCCGGGGTGGGGGAGATGGGCAGCCCCAGCATTTT. The J gene is TRBJ1-5, the V gene TRBV27; D possibly corresponds to TRBD1 (5 bases). Germline CDR1 MNHEY, CDR2 SMNVEV (reference sequence). The CDR3 is 16 amino acids. V was clipped by 5 bases and J by 7 bases, with 21 bases between them.

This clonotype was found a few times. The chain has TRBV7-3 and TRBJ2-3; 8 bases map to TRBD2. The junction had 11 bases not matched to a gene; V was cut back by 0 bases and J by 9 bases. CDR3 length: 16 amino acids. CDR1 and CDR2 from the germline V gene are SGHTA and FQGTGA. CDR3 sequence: CASSLTGLAGTITQYF. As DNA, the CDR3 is TGTGCCAGCAGCTTAACAGGGCTAGCGGGTACTATAACGCAGTATTTT.

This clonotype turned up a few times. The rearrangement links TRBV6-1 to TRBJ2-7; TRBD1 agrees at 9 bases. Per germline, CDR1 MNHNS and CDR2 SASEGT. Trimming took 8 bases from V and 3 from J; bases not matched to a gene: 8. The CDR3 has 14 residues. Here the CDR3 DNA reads TGTGCCAGCGCCACCGGGACAGGGCACTACGAGCAGTACTTC. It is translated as CASATGTGHYEQYF.

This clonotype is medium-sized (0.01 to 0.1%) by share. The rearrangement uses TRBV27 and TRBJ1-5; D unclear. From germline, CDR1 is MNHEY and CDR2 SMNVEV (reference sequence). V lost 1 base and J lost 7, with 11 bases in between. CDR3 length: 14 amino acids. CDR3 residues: CASSLFQVEQPQHF. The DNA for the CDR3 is TGTGCCAGCAGTTTATTCCAGGTAGAGCAGCCCCAGCATTTT.

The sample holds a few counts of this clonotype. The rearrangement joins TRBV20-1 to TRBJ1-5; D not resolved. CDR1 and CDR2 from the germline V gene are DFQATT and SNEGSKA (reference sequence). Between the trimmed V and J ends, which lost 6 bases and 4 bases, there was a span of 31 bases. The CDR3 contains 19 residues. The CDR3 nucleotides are TGCAGTGCCCCCCCGATGCGCGAGGGTGTGAGGTTGGAAAATCAGCCCCAGCATTTT. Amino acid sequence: CSAPPMREGVRLENQPQHF.

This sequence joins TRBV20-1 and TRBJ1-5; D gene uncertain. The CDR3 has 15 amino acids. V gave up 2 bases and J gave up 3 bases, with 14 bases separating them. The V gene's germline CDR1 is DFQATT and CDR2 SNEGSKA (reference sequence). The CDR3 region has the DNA TGCAGTGCTAGAAACTCCGGCACAACCAATCAGCCCCAGCATTTT. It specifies CSARNSGTTNQPQHF.

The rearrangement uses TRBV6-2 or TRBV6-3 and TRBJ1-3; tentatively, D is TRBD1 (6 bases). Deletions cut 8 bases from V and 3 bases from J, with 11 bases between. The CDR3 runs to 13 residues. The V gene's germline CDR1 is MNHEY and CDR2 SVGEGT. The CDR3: CASVQGFGNTIYF. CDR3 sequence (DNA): TGTGCCAGCGTACAGGGATTTGGAAACACCATATATTTT.

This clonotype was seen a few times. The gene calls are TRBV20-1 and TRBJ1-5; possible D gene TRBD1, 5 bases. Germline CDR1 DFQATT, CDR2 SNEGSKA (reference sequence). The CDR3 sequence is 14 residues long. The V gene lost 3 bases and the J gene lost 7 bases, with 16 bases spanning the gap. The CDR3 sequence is CSASSENTGQPQHF. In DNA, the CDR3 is TGCAGTGCTAGTAGCGAAAATACAGGACAGCCCCAGCATTTT.

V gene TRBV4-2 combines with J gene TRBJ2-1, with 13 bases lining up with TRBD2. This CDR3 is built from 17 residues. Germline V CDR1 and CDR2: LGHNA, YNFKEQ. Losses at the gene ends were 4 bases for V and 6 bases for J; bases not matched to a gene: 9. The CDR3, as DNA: TGTGCCAGCAGCCCTCCTAGGAGACTAGCGGGAGGCAATGAGCAGTTCTTC. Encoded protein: CASSPPRRLAGGNEQFF.

The CDR3 nucleotides read TGTGCCATCAGAGGGACAGACACAGATACGCAGTATTTT. It yields the protein CAIRGTDTDTQYF. The chain has TRBV10-3 and TRBJ2-3; 7 bases line up with TRBD1. Looked up from germline, CDR1 is ENHRY and CDR2 is SYGVKD. The CDR3 covers 13 residues. V lost 6 bases and J lost 2; bases outside the gene matches: 2.

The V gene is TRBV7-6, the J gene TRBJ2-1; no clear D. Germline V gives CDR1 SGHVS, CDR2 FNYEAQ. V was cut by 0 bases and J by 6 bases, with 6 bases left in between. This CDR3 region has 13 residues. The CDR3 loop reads CASSLAEINEQFF. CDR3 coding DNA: TGTGCCAGCAGCTTAGCGGAAATCAATGAGCAGTTCTTC. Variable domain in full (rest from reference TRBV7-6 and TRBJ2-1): GAGVSQSPRYKVTKRGQDVALRCDPISGHVSLYWYRQALGQGPEFLTYFNYEAQQDKSGLPNDRFSAERPEGSISTLTIQRTEQRDSAMYRCASSLAEINEQFFGPGTRLTVL.

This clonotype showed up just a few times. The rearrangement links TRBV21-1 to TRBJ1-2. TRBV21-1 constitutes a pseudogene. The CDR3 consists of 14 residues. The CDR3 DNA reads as TGTGCCAGCAGCAAAGGAGGAGGTAACTATGGCTACACCTTC. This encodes CASSKGGGNYGYTF.